This entry is about one T cell receptor beta chain. Its target is unknown. Assay execution proceeded at the deep level. In the original analysis: ImmunoSEQ sequences covered only the junction and lacked quality scores; filtering therefore differed. Assay used: immunoSEQ multiplex PCR; TCRdb lists only in-frame clones, some missing. That table gives V, J and clone size, and the DNA gave D and trimming. The data show 2,100,000 or so clones, with almost 96% seen just once and roughly 0.13% held by the top ten. The CDR3 is made up of 13 amino acids. The V gene's germline CDR1 is SNHLY and CDR2 FYNNEI. Between the trimmed V and J ends, which lost 1 base and 5 bases, there was a span of 8 bases. The source of the sample is a study of shared clonotypes between healthy human individuals. Overall study findings and caveats: The four-donor shared clonotypes exceeded non-shared clonotypes in generation probability, with non-shared ones scoring lower.

The sequenced sample consisted of naive CD4+ T cells sorted from blood. Regarding subset: CD45RA+ positively selected. This chain links TRBV2 with TRBJ1-2; no definite D call. The sequence was collected from a young man in good health. CDR3 sequence: CASSEGTEYGYTF. The CDR3 DNA reads as TGTGCCAGCAGTGAAGGGACGGAATATGGCTACACCTTC.